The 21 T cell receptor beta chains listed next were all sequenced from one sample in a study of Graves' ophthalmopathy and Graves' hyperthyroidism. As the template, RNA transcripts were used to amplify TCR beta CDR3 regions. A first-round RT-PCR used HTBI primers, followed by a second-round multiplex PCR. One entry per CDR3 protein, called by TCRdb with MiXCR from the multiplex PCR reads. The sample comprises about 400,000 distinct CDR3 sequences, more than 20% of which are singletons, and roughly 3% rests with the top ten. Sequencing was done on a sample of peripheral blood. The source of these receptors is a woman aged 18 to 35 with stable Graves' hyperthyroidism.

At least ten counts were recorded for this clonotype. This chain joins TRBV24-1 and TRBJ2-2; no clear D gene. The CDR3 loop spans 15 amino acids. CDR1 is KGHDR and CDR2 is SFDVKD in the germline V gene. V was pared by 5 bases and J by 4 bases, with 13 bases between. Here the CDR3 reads CATSAPVSSTGELFF. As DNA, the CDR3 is TGTGCCACCAGTGCGCCAGTTTCGAGCACCGGGGAGCTGTTTTTT.

The CDR3 region is CASSQDPRGTHHYEQYF. The CDR3 DNA sequence: TGCGCCAGCAGCCAAGATCCTCGGGGGACACATCACTACGAGCAGTACTTC. V is TRBV4-1 and J is TRBJ2-7; D is possibly TRBD1 or TRBD2 (6 bases each). Germline-derived CDR1 and CDR2 are MGHRA and YSYEKL. This CDR3 spans 17 amino acids. With 0 bases removed from V and 3 bases from J, the gap between germline ends came to 18 bases.

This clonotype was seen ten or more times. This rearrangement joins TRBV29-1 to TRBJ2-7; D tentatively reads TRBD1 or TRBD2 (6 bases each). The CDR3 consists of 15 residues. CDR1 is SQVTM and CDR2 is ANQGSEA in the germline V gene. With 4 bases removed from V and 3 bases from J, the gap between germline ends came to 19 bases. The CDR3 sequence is CSVGPGQGRFYEQYF. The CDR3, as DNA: TGCAGCGTTGGCCCCGGGCAGGGGAGGTTCTACGAGCAGTACTTC.

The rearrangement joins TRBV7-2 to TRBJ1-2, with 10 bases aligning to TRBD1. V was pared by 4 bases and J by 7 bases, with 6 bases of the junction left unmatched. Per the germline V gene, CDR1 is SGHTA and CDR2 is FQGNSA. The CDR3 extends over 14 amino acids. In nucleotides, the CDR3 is TGTGCCAGCAGCTCAGCCGGGACAGGGGTTGGCTACACCTTC. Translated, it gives CASSSAGTGVGYTF.

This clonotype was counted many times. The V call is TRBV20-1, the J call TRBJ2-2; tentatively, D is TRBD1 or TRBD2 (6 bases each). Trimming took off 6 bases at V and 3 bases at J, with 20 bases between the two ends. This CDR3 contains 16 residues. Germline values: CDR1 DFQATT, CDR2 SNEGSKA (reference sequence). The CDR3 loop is CSALPRLGGYTGELFF. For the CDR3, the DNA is TGCAGTGCCCTGCCCCGACTAGGGGGGTACACCGGGGAGCTGTTTTTT.

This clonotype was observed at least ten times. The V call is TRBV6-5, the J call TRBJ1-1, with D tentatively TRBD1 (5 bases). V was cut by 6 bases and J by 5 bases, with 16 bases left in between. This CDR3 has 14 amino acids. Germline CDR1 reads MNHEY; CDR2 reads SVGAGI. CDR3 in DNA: TGTGCCAGCAGCCCCGACTGGGGGGGGACTGAAGCTTTCTTT. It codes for CASSPDWGGTEAFF.

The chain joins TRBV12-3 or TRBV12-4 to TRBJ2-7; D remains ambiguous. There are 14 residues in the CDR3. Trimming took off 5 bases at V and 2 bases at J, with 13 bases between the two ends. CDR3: CASSETGFTYEQYF. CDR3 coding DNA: TGTGCCAGCAGTGAAACTGGATTTACCTACGAGCAGTACTTC.

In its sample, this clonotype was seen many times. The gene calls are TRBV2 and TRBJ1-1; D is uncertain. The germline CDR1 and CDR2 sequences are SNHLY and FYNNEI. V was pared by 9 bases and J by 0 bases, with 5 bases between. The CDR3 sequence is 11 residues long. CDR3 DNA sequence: TGTGCCAGAGGAGTGAACACTGAAGCTTTCTTT. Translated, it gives CARGVNTEAFF.

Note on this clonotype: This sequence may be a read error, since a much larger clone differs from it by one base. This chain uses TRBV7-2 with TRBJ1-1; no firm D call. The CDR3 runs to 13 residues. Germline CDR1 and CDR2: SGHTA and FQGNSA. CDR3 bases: TGTGCCAGCAGCTTCACGGAGGGCACTGAAGCTTGCTTT. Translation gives CASSFTEGTEACF.

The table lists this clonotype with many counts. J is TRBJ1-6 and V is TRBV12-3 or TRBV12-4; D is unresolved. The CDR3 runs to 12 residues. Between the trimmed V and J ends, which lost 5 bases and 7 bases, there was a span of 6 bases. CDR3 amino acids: CASSASNSPLHF. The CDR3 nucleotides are TGTGCCAGCAGTGCATCAAATTCACCCCTCCACTTT.

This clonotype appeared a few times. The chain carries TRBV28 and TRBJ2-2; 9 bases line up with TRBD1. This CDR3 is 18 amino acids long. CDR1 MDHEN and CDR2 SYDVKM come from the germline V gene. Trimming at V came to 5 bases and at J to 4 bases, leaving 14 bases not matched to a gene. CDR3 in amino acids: CASSKRGQGPSSTGELFF. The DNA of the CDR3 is TGTGCCAGCAGTAAAAGGGGACAGGGTCCTTCGAGCACCGGGGAGCTGTTTTTT. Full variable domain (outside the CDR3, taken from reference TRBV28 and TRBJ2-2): DVKVTQSSRYLVKRTGEKVFLECVQDMDHENMFWYRQDPGLGLRLIYFSYDVKMKEKGDIPEGYSVSREKKERFSLILESASTNQTSMYLCASSKRGQGPSSTGELFFGEGSRLTVL.

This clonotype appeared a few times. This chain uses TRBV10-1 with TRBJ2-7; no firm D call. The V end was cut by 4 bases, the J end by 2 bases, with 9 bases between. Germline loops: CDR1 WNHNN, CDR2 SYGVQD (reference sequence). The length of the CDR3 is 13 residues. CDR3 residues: CASSVGDAYEQYF. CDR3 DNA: TGCGCCAGCAGTGTTGGAGATGCCTACGAGCAGTACTTC.

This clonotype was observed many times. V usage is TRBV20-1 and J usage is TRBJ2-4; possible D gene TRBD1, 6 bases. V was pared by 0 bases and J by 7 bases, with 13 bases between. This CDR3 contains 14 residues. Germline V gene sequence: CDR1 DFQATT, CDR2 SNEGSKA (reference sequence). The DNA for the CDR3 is TGCAGTGCTAGAGAAGGGGGTATCACGAACATTCAGTACTTC. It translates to CSAREGGITNIQYF.

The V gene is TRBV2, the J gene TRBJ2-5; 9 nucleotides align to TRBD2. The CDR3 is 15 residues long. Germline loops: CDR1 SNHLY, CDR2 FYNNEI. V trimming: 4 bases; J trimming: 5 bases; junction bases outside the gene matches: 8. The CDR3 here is CASSATSGLAETQYF. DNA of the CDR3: TGTGCCAGCAGTGCTACTAGCGGGCTGGCTGAGACCCAGTACTTC.

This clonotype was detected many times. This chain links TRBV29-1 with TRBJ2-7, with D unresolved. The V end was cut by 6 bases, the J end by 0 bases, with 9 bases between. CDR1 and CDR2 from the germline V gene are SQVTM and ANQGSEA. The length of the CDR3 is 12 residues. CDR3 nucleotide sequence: TGCAGCGTATCGACGGTCTCCTACGAGCAGTACTTC. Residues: CSVSTVSYEQYF.

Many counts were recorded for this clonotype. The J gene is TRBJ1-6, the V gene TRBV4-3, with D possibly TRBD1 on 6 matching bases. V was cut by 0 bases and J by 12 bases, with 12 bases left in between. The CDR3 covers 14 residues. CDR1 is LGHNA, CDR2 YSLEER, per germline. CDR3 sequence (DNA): TGCGCCAGCAGCCAAGAGGCGGAGGGGGTACCCCTCCACTTT. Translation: CASSQEAEGVPLHF.

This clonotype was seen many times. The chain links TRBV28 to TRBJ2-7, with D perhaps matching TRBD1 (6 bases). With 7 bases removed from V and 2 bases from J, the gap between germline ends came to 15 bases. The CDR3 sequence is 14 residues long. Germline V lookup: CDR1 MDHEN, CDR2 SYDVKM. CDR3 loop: CASTPHWDTYEQYF. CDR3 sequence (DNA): TGTGCCAGCACCCCCCATTGGGACACCTACGAGCAGTACTTC.

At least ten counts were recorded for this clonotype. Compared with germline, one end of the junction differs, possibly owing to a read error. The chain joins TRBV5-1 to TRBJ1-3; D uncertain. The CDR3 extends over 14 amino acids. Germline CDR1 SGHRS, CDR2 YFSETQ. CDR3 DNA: TGCGCCAGCAGCTTGGAAGGCCGTGGAGACACCATATATTTT. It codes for CASSLEGRGDTIYF.

CDR3 bases: TGCGCCAGCAGCCAATTTGGGGTGAGCACTTATAGCAATCAGCCCCAGCATTTT. It codes for CASSQFGVSTYSNQPQHF. This rearrangement joins TRBV4-1 to TRBJ1-5; no clear D. V was shortened by 2 bases and J by 0 bases, with 17 bases between the two germline ends. Looked up from germline, CDR1 is MGHRA and CDR2 is YSYEKL. The CDR3 covers 18 residues.

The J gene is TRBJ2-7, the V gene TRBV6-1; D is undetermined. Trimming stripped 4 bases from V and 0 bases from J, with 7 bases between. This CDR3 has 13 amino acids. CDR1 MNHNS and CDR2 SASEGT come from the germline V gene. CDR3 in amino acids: CASSVSYSYEQYF. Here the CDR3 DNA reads TGTGCCAGCAGTGTGTCATACTCCTACGAGCAGTACTTC.

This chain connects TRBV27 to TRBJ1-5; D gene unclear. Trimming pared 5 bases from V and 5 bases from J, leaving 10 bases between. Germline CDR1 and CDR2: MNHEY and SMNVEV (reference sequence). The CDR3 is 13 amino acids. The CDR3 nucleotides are TGTGCCAGCAGTCCAACAGCGTATCAGCCCCAGCATTTT. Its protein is CASSPTAYQPQHF.